This T cell receptor (beta chain) derives from a study of blood T cell repertoires in COVID-19. This CDR3 has 16 amino acids. V dropped 7 bases and J dropped 1; count of bases not matched to a gene: 9. Germline V gives CDR1 LNHDA, CDR2 SQIVND (reference sequence). Method: immunoSEQ multiplex PCR; TCRdb's copy keeps in-frame clones and lacks some. The sample has about 80,000 clones, about 91% seen once. This receptor was taken from a woman of 80 years or more with acute or convalescent COVID-19. Sequencing was carried out using peripheral blood. The chain combines TRBV19 with TRBJ2-2; 7 bases agree with TRBD1. The CDR3 DNA reads as TGTGCCAGTACCCAATCGGACAGGTGGAACACCGGGGAGCTGTTTTTT. Its protein product is CASTQSDRWNTGELFF. The entire variable domain, with the rest obtained from reference TRBV19 and TRBJ2-2, is as follows: DGGITQSPKYLFRKEGQNVTLSCEQNLNHDAMYWYRQDPGQGLRLIYYSQIVNDFQKGDIAEGYSVSREKKESFPLTVTSAQKNPTAFYLCASTQSDRWNTGELFFGEGSRLTVL.